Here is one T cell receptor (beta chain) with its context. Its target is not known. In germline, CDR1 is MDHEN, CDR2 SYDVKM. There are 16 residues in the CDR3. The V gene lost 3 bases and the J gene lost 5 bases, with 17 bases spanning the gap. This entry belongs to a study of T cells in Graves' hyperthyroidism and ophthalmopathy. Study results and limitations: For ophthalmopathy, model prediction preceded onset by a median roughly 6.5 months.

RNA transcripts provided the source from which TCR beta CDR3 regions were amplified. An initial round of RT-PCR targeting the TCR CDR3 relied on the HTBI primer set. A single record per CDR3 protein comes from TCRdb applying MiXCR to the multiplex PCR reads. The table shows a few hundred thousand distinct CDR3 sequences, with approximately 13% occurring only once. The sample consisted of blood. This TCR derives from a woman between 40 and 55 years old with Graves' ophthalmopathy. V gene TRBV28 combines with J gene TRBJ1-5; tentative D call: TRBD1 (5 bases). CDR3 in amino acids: CASSLALRGRYQPQHF. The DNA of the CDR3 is TGTGCCAGCAGTTTGGCCTTGAGGGGTAGGTATCAGCCCCAGCATTTT. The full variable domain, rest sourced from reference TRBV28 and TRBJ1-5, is DVKVTQSSRYLVKRTGEKVFLECVQDMDHENMFWYRQDPGLGLRLIYFSYDVKMKEKGDIPEGYSVSREKKERFSLILESASTNQTSMYLCASSLALRGRYQPQHFGDGTRLSIL.